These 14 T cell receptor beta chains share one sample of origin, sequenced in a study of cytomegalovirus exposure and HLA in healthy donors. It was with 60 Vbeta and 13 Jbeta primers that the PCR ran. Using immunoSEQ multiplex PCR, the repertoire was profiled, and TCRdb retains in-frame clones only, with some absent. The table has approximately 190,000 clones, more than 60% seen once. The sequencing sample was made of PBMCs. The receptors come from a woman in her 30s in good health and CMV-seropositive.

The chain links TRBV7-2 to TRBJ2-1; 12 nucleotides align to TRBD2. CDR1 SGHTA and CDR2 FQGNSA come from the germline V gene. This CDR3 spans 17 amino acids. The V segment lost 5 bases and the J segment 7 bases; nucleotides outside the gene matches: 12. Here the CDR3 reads CASSPLAGGPRGNEQFF. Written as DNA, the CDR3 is TGTGCCAGCAGCCCCCTAGCGGGAGGGCCCCGGGGTAATGAGCAGTTCTTC.

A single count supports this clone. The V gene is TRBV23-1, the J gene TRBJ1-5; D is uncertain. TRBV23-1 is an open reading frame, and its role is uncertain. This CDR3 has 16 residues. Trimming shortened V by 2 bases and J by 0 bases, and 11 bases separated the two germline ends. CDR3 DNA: TGCGCCAGCAGTCAACGGTTACACTATAGCAATCAGCCCCAGCATTTT. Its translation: CASSQRLHYSNQPQHF.

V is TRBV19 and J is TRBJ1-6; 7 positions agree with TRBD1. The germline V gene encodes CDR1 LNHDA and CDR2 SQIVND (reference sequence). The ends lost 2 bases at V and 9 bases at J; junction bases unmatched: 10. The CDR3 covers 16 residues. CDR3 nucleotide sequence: TGTGCCAGTAGTATAATAAAGAACAGGGGTGGTTCACCCCTCCACTTT. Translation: CASSIIKNRGGSPLHF.

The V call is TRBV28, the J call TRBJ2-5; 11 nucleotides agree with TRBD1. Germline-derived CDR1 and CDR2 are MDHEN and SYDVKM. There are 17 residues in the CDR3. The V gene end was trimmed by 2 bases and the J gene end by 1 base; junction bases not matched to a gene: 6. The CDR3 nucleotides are TGTGCCAGCAGTTTAAATCTCGGACAGGGGGCCCAAGAGACCCAGTACTTC. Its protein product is CASSLNLGQGAQETQYF. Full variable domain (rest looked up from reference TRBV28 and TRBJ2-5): DVKVTQSSRYLVKRTGEKVFLECVQDMDHENMFWYRQDPGLGLRLIYFSYDVKMKEKGDIPEGYSVSREKKERFSLILESASTNQTSMYLCASSLNLGQGAQETQYFGPGTRLLVL.

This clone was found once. CDR3 sequence: CASSFSTGEQGNTIYF. The CDR3 region has the DNA TGTGCCAGCAGCTTTAGTACGGGGGAACAAGGAAACACCATATATTTT. The chain joins TRBV13 to TRBJ1-3; TRBD1 might be the D (5 bases). Trimming took 3 bases from V and 4 from J, leaving 16 bases between them. Looked up from germline, CDR1 is PRHDT and CDR2 is FYEKMQ (reference sequence). The CDR3 length is 16 residues. Filled out from reference TRBV13 and TRBJ1-3, the complete variable domain reads AAGVIQSPRHLIKEKRETATLKCYPIPRHDTVYWYQQGPGQDPQFLISFYEKMQSDKGSIPDRFSAQQFSDYHSELNMSSLELGDSALYFCASSFSTGEQGNTIYFGEGSWLTVV.

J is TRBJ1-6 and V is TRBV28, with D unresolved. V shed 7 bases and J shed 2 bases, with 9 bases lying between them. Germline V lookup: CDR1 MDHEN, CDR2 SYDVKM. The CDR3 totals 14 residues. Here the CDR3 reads CASTAGTYNSPLHF. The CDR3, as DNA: TGTGCCAGCACCGCAGGAACCTATAATTCACCCCTCCACTTT.

CDR3 in amino acids: CASSSGSSYEQYF. The CDR3 DNA reads as TGTGCCAGCAGTTCGGGGTCTTCCTACGAGCAGTACTTC. The V call is TRBV28, the J call TRBJ2-7, with D tentatively TRBD2 (5 bases). The germline gives CDR1 MDHEN, CDR2 SYDVKM. This CDR3 region has 13 residues. V lost 4 bases, J lost 1 base, and 8 bases lay in between.

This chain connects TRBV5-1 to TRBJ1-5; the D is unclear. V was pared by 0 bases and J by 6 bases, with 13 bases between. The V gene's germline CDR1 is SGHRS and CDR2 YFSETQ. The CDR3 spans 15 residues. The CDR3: CASSLEMGVGQPQHF. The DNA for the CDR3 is TGCGCCAGCAGCTTGGAGATGGGCGTCGGTCAGCCCCAGCATTTT.

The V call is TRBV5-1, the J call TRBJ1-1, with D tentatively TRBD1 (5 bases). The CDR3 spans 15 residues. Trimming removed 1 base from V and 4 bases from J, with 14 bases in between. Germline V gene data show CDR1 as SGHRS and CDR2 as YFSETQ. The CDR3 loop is CASSLIYTGATEAFF. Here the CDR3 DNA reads TGCGCCAGCAGCTTGATTTACACTGGGGCCACTGAAGCTTTCTTT.

CDR3 nucleotides: TGCGCCAGCAGCCAAGAAGTAGCCACAGATACGCAGTATTTT. It specifies CASSQEVATDTQYF. The chain carries TRBV4-3 and TRBJ2-3, with unresolved D. The CDR3 consists of 14 residues. The germline V gene has CDR1 LGHNA and CDR2 YSLEER. Trimming removed 0 bases from V and 2 bases from J, with 6 bases in between.

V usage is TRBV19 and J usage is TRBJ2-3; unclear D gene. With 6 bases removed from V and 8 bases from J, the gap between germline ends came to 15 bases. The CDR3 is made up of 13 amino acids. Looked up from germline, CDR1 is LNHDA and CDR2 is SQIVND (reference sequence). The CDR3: CASRRQRSATQYF. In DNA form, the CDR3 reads TGTGCCAGTAGAAGGCAGCGTTCGGCTACGCAGTATTTT.

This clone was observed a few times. CDR3 protein: CASRDRGGEKLFF. Here the CDR3 DNA reads TGCGCCAGCCGCGACAGGGGAGGTGAAAAACTGTTTTTT. The J gene is TRBJ1-4, the V gene TRBV10-2, with 8 bases aligning to TRBD1. V trimming: 8 bases; J trimming: 7 bases; junction bases outside the gene matches: 6. Germline loops: CDR1 WSHSY, CDR2 SAAADI. CDR3 length equals 13 residues.

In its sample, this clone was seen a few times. CDR3 DNA sequence: TGTGCCTGGAGTCGGGACAGGGTATGGGAGCAGTACTTC. This sequence encodes CAWSRDRVWEQYF. The chain is built from TRBV30 and TRBJ2-7; 9 nucleotides match TRBD1. Germline assignment: CDR1 GTSNPN and CDR2 SVGIG (reference sequence). The CDR3 consists of 13 residues. With V trimmed by 2 bases and J by 7 bases, 6 bases remained unmatched.

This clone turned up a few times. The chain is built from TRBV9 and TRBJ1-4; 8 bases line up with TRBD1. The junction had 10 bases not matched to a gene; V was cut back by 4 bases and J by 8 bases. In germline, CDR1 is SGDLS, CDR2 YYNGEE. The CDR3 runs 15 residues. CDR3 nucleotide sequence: TGTGCCAGCAGCCAAGAGACAGGGGAAGGGGAAAAACTGTTTTTT. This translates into CASSQETGEGEKLFF.